Following are 17 T cell receptor beta chains from one sample sequenced in a study of cytomegalovirus exposure and HLA in healthy donors. Repertoires were generated with immunoSEQ multiplex PCR, while TCRdb's copy carries only in-frame clones and drops some. The profile shows about 190,000 clones, about four fifths of them singletons. Sequencing was performed on PBMCs. Every receptor here comes from a man in his late teens or twenties in good health and CMV-seropositive.

This chain links TRBV19 with TRBJ1-1; a possible D gene is TRBD1 (6 bases). V was pared by 5 bases and J by 5 bases, with 12 bases between. CDR3 size: 13 residues. Germline-derived CDR1 and CDR2 are LNHDA and SQIVND (reference sequence). The CDR3 DNA follows: TGTGCCAGTAGTGAACAGGGTGGGACTGAAGCTTTCTTT. It encodes CASSEQGGTEAFF.

The rearrangement links TRBV19 to TRBJ2-7, with 8 bases identical to TRBD1. V trimming: 4 bases; J trimming: 4 bases; junction bases outside the gene matches: 3. CDR3 size: 13 residues. The germline gives CDR1 LNHDA, CDR2 SQIVND (reference sequence). CDR3 in amino acids: CASSNQGAYEQYF. Written as DNA, the CDR3 is TGTGCCAGTAGTAACCAGGGGGCGTACGAGCAGTACTTC.

This clone was recorded once. The chain uses TRBV5-1 and TRBJ2-7, with a weak D call TRBD2 (5 bases). Germline CDR1 SGHRS, CDR2 YFSETQ. The CDR3 has 14 residues. Deletions cut 1 base from V and 6 bases from J, with 14 bases between. The CDR3 region has the DNA TGCGCCAGCAGCTTGTCCTTGGGAGCACGCGAGCAGTACTTC. Protein: CASSLSLGAREQYF.

The CDR3 DNA sequence: TGTGCCAGCAGCTCAGCTCTAGCGGGGGCAGACAATGAGCAGTTCTTC. Translating it yields CASSSALAGADNEQFF. V is TRBV4-2 and J is TRBJ2-1, with 10 bases aligning to TRBD2. The J segment lost 5 bases and the V segment lost 5 bases, leaving 9 bases of the junction unmatched. Germline V lookup: CDR1 LGHNA, CDR2 YNFKEQ. The CDR3 spans 16 residues.

J is TRBJ2-3 and V is TRBV4-2, with D perhaps TRBD1 (5 bases). From germline, CDR1 is LGHNA and CDR2 YNFKEQ. The CDR3 extends over 16 amino acids. V was clipped by 4 bases and J by 4 bases, with 18 bases between them. CDR3 protein: CASSPSSRAIADTQYF. In DNA form, the CDR3 reads TGTGCCAGCAGCCCATCGAGCAGGGCTATCGCAGATACGCAGTATTTT.

This chain links TRBV5-4 with TRBJ2-1; 16 nucleotides align to TRBD2. The CDR3 consists of 18 residues. After removal of 3 bases from V and 8 bases from J, the junction contained 11 bases not matched to a gene. Germline V gene sequence: CDR1 SGHNT, CDR2 YYREEE (reference sequence). The CDR3, as DNA: TGTGCCAGCAGCTCCGGGACTAGCGGGAGGGCCGCTGGGGATGAGCAGTTCTTC. Protein product: CASSSGTSGRAAGDEQFF.

This clone was seen only a few times. The chain carries TRBV18 and TRBJ1-2; 7 bases line up with TRBD1. Germline-derived CDR1 and CDR2 are KGHSH and LQKENI. The junction had 12 bases not matched to a gene; V was cut back by 4 bases and J by 10 bases. CDR3 length: 14 residues. CDR3: CASSRGQDLLDYTF. In DNA, the CDR3 is TGTGCCAGCTCACGAGGACAGGACTTGCTTGACTACACCTTC.

The chain carries TRBV28 and TRBJ2-7; TRBD2 is a possible D gene (5 bases). Germline values: CDR1 MDHEN, CDR2 SYDVKM. This CDR3 has 12 amino acids. V lost 7 bases and J lost 6, with 13 bases in between. CDR3 sequence: CASNIALGEQYF. Here the CDR3 DNA reads TGTGCCAGCAATATAGCGCTGGGCGAGCAGTACTTC.

This clone showed up just once. This chain links TRBV6-1 with TRBJ2-7; D not certain. Germline V gene data show CDR1 as MNHNS and CDR2 as SASEGT. V lost 0 bases and J 9 bases, leaving 12 bases between the germline ends. This CDR3 is built from 13 residues. The CDR3 loop reads CASSEAWAAVQYF. CDR3 nucleotides: TGTGCCAGCAGTGAAGCTTGGGCAGCCGTGCAGTACTTC.

V usage is TRBV28 and J usage is TRBJ1-3; a possible D gene is TRBD1 (5 bases). The CDR3 spans 12 residues. Germline lookup yields CDR1 MDHEN and CDR2 SYDVKM. V was shortened by 7 bases and J by 6 bases, with 10 bases between the two germline ends. CDR3 amino acids: CASTQGLNTIYF. The CDR3 coding sequence is TGTGCCAGCACGCAGGGACTAAACACCATATATTTT.

The chain combines TRBV19 with TRBJ2-7, with D possibly being TRBD2 (6 bases). CDR1 and CDR2 (germline): LNHDA, SQIVND (reference sequence). The CDR3 spans 15 residues. V dropped 3 bases and J dropped 2 bases, with 14 bases sitting between them. CDR3 sequence reads: CASSIGSGDTYEQYF. Here the CDR3 DNA reads TGTGCCAGTAGTATTGGGTCGGGAGACACCTACGAGCAGTACTTC.

This chain links TRBV28 with TRBJ2-1, with D perhaps TRBD2 (6 bases). Deletions cut 2 bases from V and 6 bases from J, with 8 bases between. Germline V CDR1 and CDR2: MDHEN, SYDVKM. The CDR3 loop spans 13 amino acids. The CDR3 DNA reads TGTGCCAGCAGTTTAGGGCGGGGCAATGAGCAGTTCTTC. Protein sequence: CASSLGRGNEQFF.

J is TRBJ2-5 and V is TRBV28, with 9 bases aligning to TRBD1. V was clipped by 4 bases and J by 2 bases; unmatched bases: 14. The length of the CDR3 is 18 residues. CDR1 and CDR2 from the germline V gene are MDHEN and SYDVKM. The CDR3 nucleotides read TGTGCCAGCAGTTGGGGGAAAGGGGACAGGGTGAAACAAGAGACCCAGTACTTC. It codes for CASSWGKGDRVKQETQYF.

The genes are TRBV9 and TRBJ1-4, with TRBD1 as a possible D gene (6 bases). V dropped 0 bases and J dropped 7 bases, with 13 bases sitting between them. The CDR3 covers 15 residues. The germline gives CDR1 SGDLS, CDR2 YYNGEE. In DNA form, the CDR3 reads TGTGCCAGCAGCGTAGCTGCAGGGGTGGGTGAAAAACTGTTTTTT. It yields the protein CASSVAAGVGEKLFF.

The chain couples TRBV30 to TRBJ2-7; tentatively, D is TRBD2 (5 bases). CDR3 length: 12 residues. The V gene's germline CDR1 is GTSNPN and CDR2 SVGIG (reference sequence). Deletions cut 1 base from V and 6 bases from J, with 10 bases between. For the CDR3, the DNA is TGTGCCTGGAGTGGGGGAGCTGGCGAGCAGTACTTC. This codes for CAWSGGAGEQYF.

V usage is TRBV9 and J usage is TRBJ1-1; unclear D gene. V lost 4 bases and J lost 3, with 13 bases in between. This CDR3 region has 14 residues. Germline lookup yields CDR1 SGDLS and CDR2 YYNGEE. This CDR3 reads CASSPRFEYTEAFF. CDR3 bases: TGTGCCAGCAGCCCCCGGTTTGAGTACACTGAAGCTTTCTTT.

The chain has TRBV6-4 and TRBJ2-1, with D perhaps matching TRBD2 (6 bases). Trimming stripped 3 bases from V and 3 bases from J, with 15 bases between. The germline gives CDR1 MRHNA, CDR2 SNTAGT. This CDR3 is built from 16 residues. CDR3 region: CASSDQVGTFYNEQFF. DNA for the CDR3: TGTGCCAGCAGTGATCAGGTTGGGACTTTCTACAATGAGCAGTTCTTC.